A single sample is the source of the 17 T cell receptor beta chains below, sequenced in a study of blood T cell repertoires in COVID-19. Clones were read by immunoSEQ multiplex PCR, and TCRdb kept only the in-frame ones, dropping some. In the table there are hundreds of thousands of clones, 85% to 90% of which are singletons. The specimen was PBMCs or T cells enriched from blood (not recorded which). Every receptor here comes from a woman in her forties or fifties who had been exposed to COVID-19.

The gene calls are TRBV4-1 and TRBJ1-5; possibly TRBD1 for D (5 bases). CDR1 is MGHRA and CDR2 is YSYEKL in the germline V gene. This CDR3 spans 15 amino acids. With 2 bases removed from V and 6 bases from J, the gap between germline ends came to 14 bases. The CDR3 protein is CASSQLWGRSQPQHF. The CDR3 bases are TGCGCCAGCAGCCAACTATGGGGCAGGAGTCAGCCCCAGCATTTT.

The chain carries TRBV14 and TRBJ2-1; TRBD2 matches at 14 bases. CDR3 size: 20 residues. J was trimmed by 0 bases and V by 8 bases; bases with no gene match: 15. The germline CDR1 and CDR2 sequences are SGHDN and FVKESK. CDR3 in DNA: TGTGCCAGCTCACACTACCGCGGGACTAGCGGGGGTATCTCCTACAATGAGCAGTTCTTC. It yields the protein CASSHYRGTSGGISYNEQFF.

This rearrangement joins TRBV5-1 to TRBJ2-7; D possibly corresponds to TRBD2 (7 bases). Germline CDR1 and CDR2: SGHRS and YFSETQ. The CDR3 is 16 residues long. The ends were cut back, 2 bases at V and 5 bases at J, with 20 bases in the middle. This chain's CDR3 is CASSLPTGGGSNEQYF. The CDR3 coding sequence is TGCGCCAGCAGCTTACCGACGGGGGGCGGATCAAACGAGCAGTACTTC.

The CDR3 DNA reads as TGTGCTAGTGGTTCCTGGGACAAAAACGCGAACACCGGGGAGCTGTTTTTT. Translated: CASGSWDKNANTGELFF. V is TRBV12-5 and J is TRBJ2-2; possible D gene TRBD1, 6 bases. Germline V gives CDR1 LGHNT, CDR2 FRNRAP. The CDR3 has 17 amino acids. The V and J ends lost 4 bases and 0 bases respectively, with 15 bases between them.

Notes on this clone: Germline is not matched at one junction end, which may reflect a read error. The V and J genes are TRBV5-1 and TRBJ1-1; D unclear. CDR3 length equals 13 residues. Germline V gene sequence: CDR1 SGHRS, CDR2 YFSETQ. CDR3 amino acids: CASSLGGSEGRVF. CDR3 nucleotides: TGCGCCAGCAGCTTGGGAGGCAGCGAAGGGAGAGTTTTT.

The chain employs TRBV12-3 or TRBV12-4 and TRBJ2-1; 10 bases map to TRBD1. This CDR3 is built from 13 residues. Trimming removed 7 bases from V and 9 bases from J; junction bases left unmatched: 6. The CDR3 coding sequence is TGTGCCAGCACCACGACAGGGGGCTTTGAGCAGTTCTTC. Its translation is CASTTTGGFEQFF.

The rearrangement links TRBV28 to TRBJ1-1, with D perhaps TRBD1 (5 bases). Germline loops: CDR1 MDHEN, CDR2 SYDVKM. This CDR3 spans 17 amino acids. Trimming took off 3 bases at V and 1 base at J, with 18 bases between the two ends. The CDR3 here is CASSLGLLGGTNTEAFF. The DNA for the CDR3 is TGTGCCAGCAGTTTGGGCTTACTGGGGGGGACGAACACTGAAGCTTTCTTT. The full variable domain, its missing parts supplied by reference TRBV28 and TRBJ1-1, is DVKVTQSSRYLVKRTGEKVFLECVQDMDHENMFWYRQDPGLGLRLIYFSYDVKMKEKGDIPEGYSVSREKKERFSLILESASTNQTSMYLCASSLGLLGGTNTEAFFGQGTRLTVV.

The chain links TRBV5-4 to TRBJ1-4; no clear D. CDR1 SGHNT and CDR2 YYREEE come from the germline V gene (reference sequence). This CDR3 has 16 amino acids. V was cut by 1 base and J by 2 bases, with 12 bases left in between. In nucleotides, the CDR3 is TGTGCCAGCAGCTTGTTTGGTGGCTCGACTAATGAAAAACTGTTTTTT. It is translated as CASSLFGGSTNEKLFF. Full variable domain (remainder filled in from reference TRBV5-4 and TRBJ1-4): ETGVTQSPTHLIKTRGQQVTLRCSSQSGHNTVSWYQQALGQGPQFIFQYYREEENGRGNFPPRFSGLQFPNYSSELNVNALELDDSALYLCASSLFGGSTNEKLFFGSGTQLSVL.

V is TRBV6-5 and J is TRBJ2-2, with D possibly matching TRBD1 (5 bases). Per germline, CDR1 MNHEY and CDR2 SVGAGI. Trimming cost V 4 bases and J 5 bases, with 17 bases left between them. This CDR3 is built from 16 residues. The CDR3 DNA sequence: TGTGCCAGCAGTTTAGACCAGGGTATCGTTACCGGGGAGCTGTTTTTT. Translating gives CASSLDQGIVTGELFF.

This chain uses TRBV7-9 with TRBJ1-1; 9 positions match TRBD1. This CDR3 is built from 17 residues. CDR1 and CDR2 (germline): SEHNR, FQNEAQ (reference sequence). V shed 3 bases, J shed 3 bases, and the junction held 11 bases outside the gene matches. The CDR3 nucleotides are TGTGCCAGCAGCTTTTACCGGGACAGGGTGTCTGACACTGAAGCTTTCTTT. Encoded protein: CASSFYRDRVSDTEAFF.

The CDR3 loop reads CASSFTDTEAFF. In DNA, the CDR3 is TGTGCCAGCAGTTTTACAGACACTGAAGCTTTCTTT. The chain recombines TRBV6-5 with TRBJ1-1; no reliable D call. Trimming shortened V by 4 bases and J by 3 bases, and 6 bases separated the two germline ends. The CDR3 is made up of 12 amino acids. Germline CDR1 and CDR2: MNHEY and SVGAGI.

The V gene is TRBV6-5, the J gene TRBJ1-3; D remains unclear. The CDR3 is 13 residues long. Germline V gene sequence: CDR1 MNHEY, CDR2 SVGAGI. Trimming removed 2 bases at V and 3 bases at J, with 5 bases between. The chain's CDR3 is CASSYEIGNTIYF. The DNA for the CDR3 is TGTGCCAGCAGTTACGAGATTGGAAACACCATATATTTT.

CDR3 sequence reads: CASSLSGLAGGPDTQYF. CDR3 nucleotide sequence: TGTGCCAGCAGCTTGAGCGGGCTAGCGGGGGGGCCGGATACGCAGTATTTT. V and J are TRBV5-4 and TRBJ2-3, with 12 bases aligning to TRBD2. The CDR3 is 17 amino acids. Germline-derived CDR1 and CDR2 are SGHNT and YYREEE (reference sequence). The trim removed 1 base at V and 6 bases at J, leaving 9 bases unmatched. The entire variable domain, with the rest obtained from reference TRBV5-4 and TRBJ2-3, is as follows: ETGVTQSPTHLIKTRGQQVTLRCSSQSGHNTVSWYQQALGQGPQFIFQYYREEENGRGNFPPRFSGLQFPNYSSELNVNALELDDSALYLCASSLSGLAGGPDTQYFGPGTRLTVL.

This clone was detected once. The chain employs TRBV9 and TRBJ2-3, with 9 nucleotides matching TRBD2. CDR1 SGDLS and CDR2 YYNGEE come from the germline V gene. Trimming at V came to 3 bases and at J to 1 base, leaving 3 bases not matched to a gene. This CDR3 is 15 amino acids long. DNA of the CDR3: TGTGCCAGCAGCGCTAGCGGGGTAGGCACAGATACGCAGTATTTT. Encoded protein: CASSASGVGTDTQYF.

This rearrangement joins TRBV4-1 to TRBJ1-4; D is undetermined. Between the trimmed V and J ends, which lost 4 bases and 2 bases, there was a span of 11 bases. CDR3 length: 15 residues. CDR1 and CDR2 from the germline V gene are MGHRA and YSYEKL. CDR3 region: CASSPPVGTNEKLFF. The CDR3 bases are TGCGCCAGCAGCCCTCCCGTGGGCACTAATGAAAAACTGTTTTTT.

V is TRBV5-1 and J is TRBJ2-2; TRBD1 matches 9 bases. J was trimmed by 5 bases and V by 3 bases; bases with no gene match: 5. This CDR3 contains 15 residues. In germline, CDR1 is SGHRS, CDR2 YFSETQ. The CDR3 sequence: CASSSGTGWTGELFF. The CDR3, as DNA: TGCGCCAGCAGCTCCGGGACAGGGTGGACCGGGGAGCTGTTTTTT. Full variable domain (rest looked up from reference TRBV5-1 and TRBJ2-2): KAGVTQTPRYLIKTRGQQVTLSCSPISGHRSVSWYQQTPGQGLQFLFEYFSETQRNKGNFPGRFSGRQFSNSRSEMNVSTLELGDSALYLCASSSGTGWTGELFFGEGSRLTVL.

The V call is TRBV2, the J call TRBJ1-1; D gene uncertain. Between the trimmed V and J ends, which lost 7 bases and 7 bases, there was a span of 4 bases. This CDR3 comprises 9 residues. From germline, CDR1 is SNHLY and CDR2 FYNNEI. The CDR3 sequence: CASKHEAFF. CDR3 coding DNA: TGTGCCAGCAAGCATGAAGCTTTCTTT.